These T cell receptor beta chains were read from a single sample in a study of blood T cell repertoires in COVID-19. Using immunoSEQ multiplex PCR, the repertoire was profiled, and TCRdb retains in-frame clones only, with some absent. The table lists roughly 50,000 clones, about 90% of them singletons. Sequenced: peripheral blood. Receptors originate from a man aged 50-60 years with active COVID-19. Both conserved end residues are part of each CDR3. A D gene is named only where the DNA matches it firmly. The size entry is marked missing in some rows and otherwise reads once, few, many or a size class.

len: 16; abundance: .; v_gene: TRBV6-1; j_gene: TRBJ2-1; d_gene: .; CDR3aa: CASSEVARVETNEQFF; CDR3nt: TGTGCCAGCAGTGAAGTCGCCAGGGTGGAGACCAATGAGCAGTTCTTC
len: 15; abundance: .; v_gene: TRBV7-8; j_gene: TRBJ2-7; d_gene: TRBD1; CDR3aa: CASSFGTGTPSEQYF; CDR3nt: TGTGCCAGCAGCTTCGGGACAGGGACGCCCTCCGAGCAGTACTTC
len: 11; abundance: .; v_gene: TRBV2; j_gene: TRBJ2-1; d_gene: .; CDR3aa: CASMRYNEQFF; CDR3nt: TGTGCCAGCATGAGGTACAATGAGCAGTTCTTC
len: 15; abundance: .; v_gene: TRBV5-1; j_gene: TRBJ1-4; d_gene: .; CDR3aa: CASSSQGLANEKLFF; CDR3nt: TGCGCCAGCAGCTCACAGGGATTAGCTAATGAAAAACTGTTTTTT
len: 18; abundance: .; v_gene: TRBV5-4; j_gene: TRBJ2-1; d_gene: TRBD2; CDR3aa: CASSLAASGRASGNEQFF; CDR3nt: TGTGCCAGCAGCTTGGCAGCTAGCGGGAGGGCCTCTGGAAATGAGCAGTTCTTC
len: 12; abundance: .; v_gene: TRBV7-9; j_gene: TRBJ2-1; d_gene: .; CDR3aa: CASTPHPGEQFF; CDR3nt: TGTGCCAGCACACCCCACCCAGGGGAGCAGTTCTTC
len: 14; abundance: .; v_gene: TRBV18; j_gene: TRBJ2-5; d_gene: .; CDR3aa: CASNSPEGRETQYF; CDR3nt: TGTGCCAGTAACTCGCCGGAGGGGAGAGAGACCCAGTACTTC
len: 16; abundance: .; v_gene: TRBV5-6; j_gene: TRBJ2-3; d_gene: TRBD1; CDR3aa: CASSFNRGRFPDTQYF; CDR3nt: TGTGCCAGCAGCTTTAACAGGGGGCGCTTCCCAGATACGCAGTATTTT
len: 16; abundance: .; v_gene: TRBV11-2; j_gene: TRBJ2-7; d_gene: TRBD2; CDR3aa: CASSTQTSGRSYEQYF; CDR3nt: TGTGCCAGCAGCACCCAGACTAGCGGGAGGAGCTACGAGCAGTACTTC
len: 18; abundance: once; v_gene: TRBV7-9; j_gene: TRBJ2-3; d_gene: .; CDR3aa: CASSSREGAPLPTDTQYF; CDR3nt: TGTGCCAGCAGCTCACGAGAGGGCGCTCCCCTCCCCACAGATACGCAGTATTTT
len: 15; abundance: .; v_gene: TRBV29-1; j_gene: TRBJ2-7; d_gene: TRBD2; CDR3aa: CSVVGGGASSYEQYF; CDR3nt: TGCAGCGTTGTTGGCGGGGGGGCCTCCTCCTACGAGCAGTACTTC
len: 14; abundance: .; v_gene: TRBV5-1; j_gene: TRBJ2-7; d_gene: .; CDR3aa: CASSLARVDSEQYF; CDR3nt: TGCGCCAGCAGCTTGGCCAGGGTGGATTCTGAGCAGTACTTC
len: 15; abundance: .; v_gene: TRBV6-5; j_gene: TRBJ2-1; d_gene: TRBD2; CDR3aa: CASSYSPSGNYEQFF; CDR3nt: TGTGCCAGCAGTTATTCGCCTAGCGGGAACTATGAGCAGTTCTTC
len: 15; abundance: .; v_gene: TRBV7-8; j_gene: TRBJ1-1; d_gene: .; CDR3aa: CASRPIVEGNTEAFF; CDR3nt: TGTGCCAGCAGACCCATCGTTGAGGGAAACACTGAAGCTTTCTTT
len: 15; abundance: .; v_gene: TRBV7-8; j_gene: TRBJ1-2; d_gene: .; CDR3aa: CASSPIGQGWYGYTF; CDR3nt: TGTGCCAGCAGCCCCATTGGGCAGGGATGGTATGGCTACACCTTC
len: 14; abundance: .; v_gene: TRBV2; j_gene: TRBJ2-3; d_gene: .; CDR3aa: CASSAQAYTDTQYF; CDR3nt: TGTGCCAGCAGTGCACAGGCGTACACAGATACGCAGTATTTT
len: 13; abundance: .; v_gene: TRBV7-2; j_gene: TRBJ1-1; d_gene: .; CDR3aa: CASSLWDTSEAFF; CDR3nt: TGTGCCAGCAGCTTATGGGACACATCTGAAGCTTTCTTT
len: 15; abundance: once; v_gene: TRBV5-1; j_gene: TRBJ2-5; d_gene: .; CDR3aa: CASSTARLETETQYF; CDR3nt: TGCGCCAGCAGCACCGCCCGACTAGAAACGGAGACCCAGTACTTC
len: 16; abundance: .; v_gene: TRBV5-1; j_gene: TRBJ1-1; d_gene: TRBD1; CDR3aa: CASSWVGTGGNTEAFF; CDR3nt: TGCGCCAGCAGCTGGGTCGGGACAGGGGGGAACACTGAAGCTTTCTTT
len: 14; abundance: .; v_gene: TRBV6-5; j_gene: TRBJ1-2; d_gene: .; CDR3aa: CASTRVGRPAGYTF; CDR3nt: TGTGCCAGCACCAGGGTCGGCAGGCCAGCGGGCTACACCTTC
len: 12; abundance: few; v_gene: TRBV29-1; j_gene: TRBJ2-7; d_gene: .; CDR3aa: CSVADSPHEQYF; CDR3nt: TGCAGCGTCGCCGACAGTCCCCACGAGCAGTACTTC
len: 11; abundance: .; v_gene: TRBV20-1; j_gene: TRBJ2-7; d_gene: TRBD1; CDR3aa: CSASGTGAQYF; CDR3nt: TGCAGTGCTTCAGGGACAGGGGCGCAGTACTTC
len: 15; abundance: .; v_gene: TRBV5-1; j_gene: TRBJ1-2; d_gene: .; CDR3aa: CASSLGQARDYGYTF; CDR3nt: TGCGCCAGCAGCTTGGGACAGGCCAGAGACTATGGCTACACCTTC
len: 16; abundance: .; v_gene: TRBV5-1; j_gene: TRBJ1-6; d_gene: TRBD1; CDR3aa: CASSYTTGAYNSPLHF; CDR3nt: TGCGCCAGCAGCTATACGACAGGGGCGTATAATTCACCCCTCCACTTT
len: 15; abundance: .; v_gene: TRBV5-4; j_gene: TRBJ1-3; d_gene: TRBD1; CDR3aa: CASSRDRGRGNTIYF; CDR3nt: TGTGCCAGCAGCCGGGACAGGGGCAGAGGAAACACCATATATTTT
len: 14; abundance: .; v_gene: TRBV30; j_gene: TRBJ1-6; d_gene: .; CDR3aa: CAWSTVLSNSPLHF; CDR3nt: TGTGCCTGGAGTACAGTTTTGTCTAATTCACCCCTCCACTTT
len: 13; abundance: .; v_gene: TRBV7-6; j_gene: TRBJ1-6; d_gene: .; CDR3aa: CASSRSTASPLHF; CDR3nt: TGTGCCAGCAGCAGATCGACAGCCTCACCCCTCCACTTT
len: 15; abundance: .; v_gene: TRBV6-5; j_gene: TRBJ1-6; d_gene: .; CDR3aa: CASSPSRRSGSPLHF; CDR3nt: TGTGCCAGCAGTCCGAGCCGTCGAAGTGGTTCACCCCTCCACTTT
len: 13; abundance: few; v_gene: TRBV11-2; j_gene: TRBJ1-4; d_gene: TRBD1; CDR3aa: CASTTGANEKLFF; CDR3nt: TGTGCCAGCACCACAGGGGCCAATGAAAAACTGTTTTTT
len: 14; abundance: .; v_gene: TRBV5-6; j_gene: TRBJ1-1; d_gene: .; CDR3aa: CASSFTGLGAEAFF; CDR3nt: TGTGCCAGCAGCTTTACAGGGTTAGGAGCTGAAGCTTTCTTT
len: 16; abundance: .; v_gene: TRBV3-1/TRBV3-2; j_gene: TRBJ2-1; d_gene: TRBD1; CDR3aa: CASSQRWDSSYNEQFF; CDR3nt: TGTGCCAGCAGCCAACGGTGGGACAGCTCCTACAATGAGCAGTTCTTC
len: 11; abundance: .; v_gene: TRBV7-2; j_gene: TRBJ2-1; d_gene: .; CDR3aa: CASLQGYEQFF; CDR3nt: TGTGCCAGCCTACAGGGTTATGAGCAGTTCTTC
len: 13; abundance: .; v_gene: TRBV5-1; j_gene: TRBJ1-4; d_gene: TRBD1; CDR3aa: CASSLTGAEKLFF; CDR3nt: TGCGCCAGCAGCTTAACAGGGGCTGAAAAACTGTTTTTT
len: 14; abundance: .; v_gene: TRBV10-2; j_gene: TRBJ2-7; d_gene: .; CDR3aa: CASQIRGDSYEQYF; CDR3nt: TGCGCCAGCCAAATTAGAGGTGACTCCTACGAGCAGTACTTC
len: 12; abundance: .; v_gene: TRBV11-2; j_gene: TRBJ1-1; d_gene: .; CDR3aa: CASSLGETEAFF; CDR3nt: TGTGCCAGCAGCTTAGGTGAGACTGAAGCTTTCTTT
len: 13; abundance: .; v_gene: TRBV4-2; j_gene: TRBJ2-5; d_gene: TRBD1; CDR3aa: CASSQDRVETQYF; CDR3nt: TGTGCCAGCAGCCAGGACAGGGTAGAGACCCAGTACTTC
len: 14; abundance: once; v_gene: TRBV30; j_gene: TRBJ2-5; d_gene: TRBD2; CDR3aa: CAWSPGLAEETQYF; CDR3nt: TGTGCCTGGAGTCCGGGACTAGCGGAAGAGACCCAGTACTTC
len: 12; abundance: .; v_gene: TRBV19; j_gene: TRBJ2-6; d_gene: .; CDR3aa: CASSTGGNVLTF; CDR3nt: TGTGCCAGTAGTACAGGAGGGAACGTCCTGACTTTC
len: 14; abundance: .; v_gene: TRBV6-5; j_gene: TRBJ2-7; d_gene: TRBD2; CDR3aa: CASTGGGSKDEQYF; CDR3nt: TGTGCCAGCACTGGAGGCGGGAGTAAAGACGAGCAGTACTTC
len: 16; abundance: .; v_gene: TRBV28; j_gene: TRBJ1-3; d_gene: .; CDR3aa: CASRGGQAYLGNTIYF; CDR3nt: TGTGCCAGCAGGGGGGGGCAGGCCTACCTGGGAAACACCATATATTTT
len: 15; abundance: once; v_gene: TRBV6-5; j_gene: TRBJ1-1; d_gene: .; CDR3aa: CASSSTLGGGTEAFF; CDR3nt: TGTGCCAGCAGTTCCACTCTGGGGGGAGGCACTGAAGCTTTCTTT
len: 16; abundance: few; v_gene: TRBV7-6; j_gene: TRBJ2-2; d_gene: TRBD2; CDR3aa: CASSLVSGRASGELFF; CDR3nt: TGTGCCAGCAGCTTAGTTAGCGGGAGGGCGTCCGGGGAGCTGTTTTTT
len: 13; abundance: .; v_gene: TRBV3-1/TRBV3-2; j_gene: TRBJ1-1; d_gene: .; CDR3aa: CASSQGPVTEAFF; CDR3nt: TGTGCCAGCAGCCAAGGGCCCGTCACTGAAGCTTTCTTT
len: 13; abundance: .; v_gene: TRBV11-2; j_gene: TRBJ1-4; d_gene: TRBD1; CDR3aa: CASSLGTVEKLFF; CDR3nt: TGTGCCAGCAGCCTCGGGACAGTTGAAAAACTGTTTTTT
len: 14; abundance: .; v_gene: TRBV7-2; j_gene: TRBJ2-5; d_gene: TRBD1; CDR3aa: CASSFTGGQETQYF; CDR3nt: TGTGCCAGCAGCTTCACAGGGGGACAAGAGACCCAGTACTTC